The next 30 T cell receptor beta chains were all read from a single sample in a study of T cell repertoires in cytomegalovirus infection. The antigens for these receptors are not known. In TCRdb, the reads were re-called with MiXCR into one record per CDR3 protein. Of 110,000 to 150,000 distinct CDR3 sequences listed, roughly 32% were seen once; the top ten hold roughly half. The sample consisted of CD8+ T cells from cultured PBMCs, taken from culture after CMV antigen stimulation. These receptors all stem from a human donor in good health (CMV status not recorded). Some clones in this sample may be carry-over from other donors' samples.

The chain carries TRBV19 and TRBJ2-7; TRBD1 matches 11 bases. Germline loops: CDR1 LNHDA, CDR2 SQIVND (reference sequence). The trim removed 5 bases at V and 2 bases at J, leaving 5 bases unmatched. CDR3 size: 15 residues. The CDR3 sequence is CASSPGTGGAYEQYF. In DNA, the CDR3 is TGTGCCAGTAGTCCCGGGACAGGGGGTGCCTACGAGCAGTACTTC.

This clonotype was observed many times. This sequence joins TRBV27 and TRBJ1-2, with D unresolved. Germline values: CDR1 MNHEY, CDR2 SMNVEV (reference sequence). Trimming removed 0 bases from V and 4 bases from J, with 6 bases in between. The CDR3 extends over 13 amino acids. CDR3 loop: CASSLSMGYGYTF. The CDR3 DNA follows: TGTGCCAGCAGTTTATCTATGGGCTATGGCTACACCTTC.

The chain combines TRBV6-5 with TRBJ2-1, with 7 bases fitting TRBD1. The CDR3 has 14 residues. The germline CDR1 and CDR2 sequences are MNHEY and SVGAGI. The J segment lost 3 bases and the V segment lost 8 bases, leaving 7 bases of the junction unmatched. The CDR3 nucleotides read TGTGCCAGCGTCCAGGGGGTTGGCTACAATGAGCAGTTCTTC. Its protein product is CASVQGVGYNEQFF.

V is TRBV19 and J is TRBJ1-1; possibly TRBD1 for D (5 bases). The V gene lost 1 base and the J gene lost 4 bases, with 10 bases spanning the gap. CDR1 is LNHDA and CDR2 is SQIVND in the germline V gene (reference sequence). CDR3 length equals 14 residues. The chain's CDR3 is CASSIAGGITEAFF. Written as DNA, the CDR3 is TGTGCCAGTAGTATAGCTGGGGGGATCACTGAAGCTTTCTTT.

The chain links TRBV19 to TRBJ1-3, with D possibly being TRBD1 (5 bases). Germline CDR1 reads LNHDA; CDR2 reads SQIVND (reference sequence). The CDR3 spans 18 residues. V was pared by 3 bases and J by 0 bases, with 18 bases between. The CDR3 DNA sequence: TGTGCCAGTAGTATCTCACAGGCCGTCGTTTTCTCTGGAAACACCATATATTTT. Protein sequence: CASSISQAVVFSGNTIYF. Combining the CDR3 with reference TRBV19 and TRBJ1-3 gives the whole variable domain DGGITQSPKYLFRKEGQNVTLSCEQNLNHDAMYWYRQDPGQGLRLIYYSQIVNDFQKGDIAEGYSVSREKKESFPLTVTSAQKNPTAFYLCASSISQAVVFSGNTIYFGEGSWLTVV.

This clonotype has only a few counts. J is TRBJ2-7 and V is TRBV7-4; 11 nucleotides line up with TRBD1. V was pared by 5 bases and J by 4 bases, with 7 bases of the junction left unmatched. Germline CDR1 SGHVT, CDR2 SQSDAQ. This CDR3 is 15 amino acids long. The CDR3 protein is CASSHPGDRGYEQYF. The CDR3 DNA is TGTGCCAGCAGCCACCCCGGGGACAGGGGGTACGAGCAGTACTTC. Complete variable domain (other parts from reference TRBV7-4 and TRBJ2-7): GAGVSQSPRYKVAKRGRDVALRCDSISGHVTLYWYRQTLGQGSEVLTYSQSDAQRDKSGRPSGRFSAERPERSVSTLKIQRTEQGDSAVYLCASSHPGDRGYEQYFGPGTRLTVT.

The sample holds a few counts of this clonotype. This chain uses TRBV19 with TRBJ2-1, with 7 bases identical to TRBD2. The CDR3 length is 17 residues. Germline loops: CDR1 LNHDA, CDR2 SQIVND (reference sequence). The V and J ends lost 4 bases and 7 bases, in that order; junction bases with no gene match: 16. This CDR3 is CASSTLIPGLPRNEQFF. The CDR3 DNA follows: TGTGCCAGTAGTACATTAATCCCGGGACTACCTAGAAATGAGCAGTTCTTC.

A few counts support this clonotype. The chain combines TRBV29-1 with TRBJ2-7; D may be TRBD2 (5 bases). CDR1 is SQVTM and CDR2 is ANQGSEA in the germline V gene. This CDR3 comprises 13 residues. V was trimmed by 0 bases and J by 5 bases, leaving 11 bases between them. The CDR3 spells CSVEDSFGNEQYF. The DNA of the CDR3 is TGCAGCGTTGAAGATTCCTTCGGGAACGAGCAGTACTTC.

A few counts support this clonotype. The genes are TRBV4-1 and TRBJ2-1; no firm D call. V lost 4 bases, J lost 0 bases, and 13 bases lay in between. The CDR3 length is 16 residues. The germline CDR1 and CDR2 sequences are MGHRA and YSYEKL. The CDR3 region has the DNA TGCGCCAGCAGCCCGTTAGGCTCGAGCTCCTACAATGAGCAGTTCTTC. This encodes CASSPLGSSSYNEQFF.

This clonotype turned up a few times. Written as DNA, the CDR3 is TGCGCCAGCAGACACCCGACAGGACGGGTTAACACCGGGGAGCTGTTTTTT. It codes for CASRHPTGRVNTGELFF. The chain recombines TRBV5-1 with TRBJ2-2; D is perhaps TRBD1 (6 bases). Trimming cost V 5 bases and J 2 bases, with 19 bases left between them. The germline CDR1 and CDR2 sequences are SGHRS and YFSETQ. CDR3 length: 17 amino acids.

This clonotype occurred a few times. The chain has TRBV15 and TRBJ1-6; D unclear. V was clipped by 0 bases and J by 10 bases, with 25 bases between them. The CDR3 contains 19 residues. Germline V gene lookup returns CDR1 LNHNV and CDR2 YYDKDF (reference sequence). The CDR3 sequence is CATSRDPVGRARNISPLHF. DNA of the CDR3: TGTGCCACCAGCAGAGATCCGGTGGGGAGGGCGCGAAATATCTCACCCCTCCACTTT.

This clonotype showed up many times. The chain uses TRBV7-9 and TRBJ2-2; the D gene could be TRBD1 or TRBD2 (6 bases each). The CDR3 extends over 16 amino acids. Between the trimmed V and J ends, which lost 1 base and 5 bases, there was a span of 14 bases. Germline CDR1 and CDR2: SEHNR and FQNEAQ (reference sequence). The DNA for the CDR3 is TGTGCCAGCAGCTTAGTTGCAGGGGACTTAACCGGGGAGCTGTTTTTT. It yields the protein CASSLVAGDLTGELFF.

This clonotype has just a few counts. The chain recombines TRBV7-9 with TRBJ1-5; D is uncertain. Per the germline V gene, CDR1 is SEHNR and CDR2 is FQNEAQ (reference sequence). Between the trimmed V and J ends, which lost 3 bases and 2 bases, there was a span of 8 bases. This CDR3 contains 14 residues. The CDR3 DNA reads TGTGCCAGCAGCTTGGGGTACGGCAATCAGCCCCAGCATTTT. This codes for CASSLGYGNQPQHF. Drawing the rest from reference TRBV7-9 and TRBJ1-5, the complete variable domain is DTGVSQNPRHKITKRGQNVTFRCDPISEHNRLYWYRQTLGQGPEFLTYFQNEAQLEKSRLLSDRFSAERPKGSFSTLEIQRTEQGDSAMYLCASSLGYGNQPQHFGDGTRLSIL.

The chain employs TRBV4-3 and TRBJ2-7; no definite D call. Germline CDR1 LGHNA, CDR2 YSLEER. The length of the CDR3 is 13 residues. Trimming took off 0 bases at V and 6 bases at J, with 9 bases between the two ends. DNA of the CDR3: TGCGCCAGCAGCCAAGATTTAGCAGGCGAGCAGTACTTC. Amino acids: CASSQDLAGEQYF.

This clonotype turned up a few times. The gene calls are TRBV11-2 and TRBJ1-3; possibly TRBD1 for D (6 bases). V was cut by 2 bases and J by 0 bases, with 8 bases left in between. The CDR3 covers 15 residues. Germline V gene sequence: CDR1 SGHAT, CDR2 FQNNGV. CDR3: CASSLQGPSGNTIYF. As DNA, the CDR3 is TGTGCCAGCAGCTTACAGGGGCCCTCTGGAAACACCATATATTTT.

The chain has TRBV19 and TRBJ1-2, with a possible D match to TRBD1 (6 bases). The germline gives CDR1 LNHDA, CDR2 SQIVND (reference sequence). V was shortened by 6 bases and J by 10 bases, with 27 bases between the two germline ends. The CDR3 loop spans 16 amino acids. For the CDR3, the DNA is TGTGCCAGTAGCCCAATGTGGGACATCATCCGTCGGGACTACACCTTC. Residues: CASSPMWDIIRRDYTF.

This clonotype was recorded many times. The V call is TRBV19, the J call TRBJ1-1; possible D gene TRBD1, 5 bases. There are 12 residues in the CDR3. Germline lookup yields CDR1 LNHDA and CDR2 SQIVND (reference sequence). V was clipped by 7 bases and J by 3 bases, with 9 bases between them. The CDR3 nucleotides read TGTGCCAGTACCCGGGGGTACACTGAAGCTTTCTTT. Amino acid sequence: CASTRGYTEAFF.

In its sample, this clonotype was seen once. The chain combines TRBV29-1 with TRBJ2-1, with D perhaps being TRBD1 or TRBD2 (5 bases each). The V and J ends lost 3 bases and 6 bases respectively, with 12 bases between them. This CDR3 spans 13 amino acids. The germline V gene has CDR1 SQVTM and CDR2 ANQGSEA. DNA for the CDR3: TGCAGCGTTGAGGGGGTAATCTCCAATGAGCAGTTCTTC. It yields the protein CSVEGVISNEQFF.

This clonotype was observed a handful of times. The chain links TRBV28 to TRBJ1-5; D unclear. The CDR3 is 14 amino acids. V lost 2 bases and J lost 5, with 10 bases in between. Germline V gives CDR1 MDHEN, CDR2 SYDVKM. CDR3 sequence reads: CASSLEPKHQPQHF. DNA of the CDR3: TGTGCCAGCAGTTTAGAGCCGAAGCATCAGCCCCAGCATTTT.

This clonotype turned up a few times. The chain joins TRBV6-5 to TRBJ2-7; D is ambiguous. V lost 0 bases, J lost 2 bases, and 8 bases lay in between. The germline V gene has CDR1 MNHEY and CDR2 SVGAGI. This CDR3 region has 14 residues. The CDR3 DNA reads TGTGCCAGCAGTTACTCGGGCAGCCCCTACGAGCAGTACTTC. Translation gives CASSYSGSPYEQYF.

This chain joins TRBV4-2 and TRBJ1-1; no firm D call. The V and J ends lost 5 bases and 0 bases respectively, with 13 bases between them. This CDR3 is 15 amino acids long. Germline V gene data show CDR1 as LGHNA and CDR2 as YNFKEQ. The CDR3 bases are TGTGCCAGCAGCACGGCCGGGAGCATGAACACTGAAGCTTTCTTT. This encodes CASSTAGSMNTEAFF.

A few counts support this clonotype. V gene TRBV4-1 combines with J gene TRBJ1-1; TRBD1 matches 8 bases. V trimming: 3 bases; J trimming: 3 bases; junction bases outside the gene matches: 6. CDR1 MGHRA and CDR2 YSYEKL come from the germline V gene. The CDR3 is made up of 15 amino acids. CDR3 sequence reads: CASSQAGGADTEAFF. CDR3 bases: TGCGCCAGCAGCCAGGCAGGGGGCGCGGACACTGAAGCTTTCTTT.

The chain couples TRBV7-8 to TRBJ2-1; TRBD2 agrees at 7 bases. With V trimmed by 4 bases and J by 3 bases, 12 bases remained unmatched. The CDR3 has 17 residues. Germline CDR1 and CDR2: SGHVS and FQNEAQ. The DNA of the CDR3 is TGTGCCAGCAGCTCCTACAAGCCGGGACTACTCTACAATGAGCAGTTCTTC. It specifies CASSSYKPGLLYNEQFF.

Only a few counts were recorded for this clonotype. The gene calls are TRBV24-1 and TRBJ2-1; 9 nucleotides align to TRBD1. V lost 6 bases to trimming and J lost 5 bases; unmatched junction nucleotides: 4. The length of the CDR3 is 14 residues. The germline CDR1 and CDR2 sequences are KGHDR and SFDVKD. The CDR3 reads CATSTGTGNNEQFF. The CDR3 DNA reads TGTGCCACCAGTACGGGGACAGGGAACAATGAGCAGTTCTTC.

The rearrangement joins TRBV6-4 to TRBJ2-3; TRBD2 matches at 9 bases. Germline CDR1 is MRHNA and CDR2 is SNTAGT. With 5 bases clipped from V and 2 bases from J, the junction kept 5 bases outside the gene matches. The CDR3 sequence is 15 residues long. The CDR3 nucleotides are TGTGCCAGCAGTCGTAGCGGGGGCCACACAGATACGCAGTATTTT. Its translation is CASSRSGGHTDTQYF.

A few counts support this clonotype. V gene TRBV19 combines with J gene TRBJ2-3, with 10 bases fitting TRBD2. The CDR3 runs to 17 residues. Unmatched junction bases numbered 7, after V lost 3 bases and J lost 1 base. Germline V gene lookup returns CDR1 LNHDA and CDR2 SQIVND (reference sequence). The DNA for the CDR3 is TGTGCCAGTAGTATGGGTAGCGGGGGGCTTCGCACAGATACGCAGTATTTT. Translation: CASSMGSGGLRTDTQYF.

Many counts were recorded for this clonotype. V and J are TRBV12-5 and TRBJ2-6; D might be TRBD1 (6 bases). From germline, CDR1 is LGHNT and CDR2 FRNRAP. V lost 7 bases and J lost 0, with 19 bases in between. CDR3 length: 18 residues. The CDR3 region is CASALGQGRHSGANVLTF. The CDR3 coding sequence is TGTGCTAGTGCTCTAGGGCAGGGGAGACACTCTGGGGCCAACGTCCTGACTTTC.

This chain connects TRBV19 to TRBJ1-6; D unclear. Deletions cut 7 bases from V and 8 bases from J, with 21 bases between. This CDR3 has 16 residues. Germline values: CDR1 LNHDA, CDR2 SQIVND (reference sequence). The CDR3 loop is CASTATTRGDDSPLHF. The CDR3 nucleotides read TGTGCCAGTACCGCTACGACCCGGGGAGATGATTCACCCCTCCACTTT.

The J gene is TRBJ1-2, the V gene TRBV7-6; 7 nucleotides agree with TRBD1. The ends lost 1 base at V and 7 bases at J; junction bases unmatched: 9. The germline gives CDR1 SGHVS, CDR2 FNYEAQ. The CDR3 is made up of 15 amino acids. The CDR3, as DNA: TGTGCCAGCAGCTTAGGATTGACAGGGATCGGTGGCTACACCTTC. Its translation is CASSLGLTGIGGYTF. The full variable domain, its missing parts supplied by reference TRBV7-6 and TRBJ1-2, is GAGVSQSPRYKVTKRGQDVALRCDPISGHVSLYWYRQALGQGPEFLTYFNYEAQQDKSGLPNDRFSAERPEGSISTLTIQRTEQRDSAMYRCASSLGLTGIGGYTFGSGTRLTVV.

The genes are TRBV7-2 and TRBJ2-7, with 7 bases aligning to TRBD1. With V trimmed by 4 bases and J by 5 bases, 14 bases remained unmatched. CDR3 length equals 16 residues. Looked up from germline, CDR1 is SGHTA and CDR2 is FQGNSA. The DNA of the CDR3 is TGTGCCAGCAGCTCAATAGCCGGGACAGCCCTGGACGAGCAGTACTTC. Residues: CASSSIAGTALDEQYF.